This TCR beta chain came from a study of T cells after somatic rescue of genetic block. Libraries were prepared by immunoSEQ multiplex PCR; TCRdb keeps only in-frame clonotypes and omits some of them. Of roughly 58,000 clones detected, 96% appear once; the ten largest clones hold approximately 0.077%. Germline CDR1 is MNHEY and CDR2 is SMNVEV (reference sequence). Trimming took 3 bases from V and 3 from J; bases not matched to a gene: 1. CDR3 length: 14 residues. The sequenced sample consisted of peripheral blood mononuclear cells (PBMCs). This sequence was found in a child under two years old. V usage is TRBV27 and J usage is TRBJ1-2; TRBD1 matches 10 bases. The DNA for the CDR3 is TGTGCCAGCAGTTTGACAGGGGGCTACTATGGCTACACCTTC. It translates to CASSLTGGYYGYTF.